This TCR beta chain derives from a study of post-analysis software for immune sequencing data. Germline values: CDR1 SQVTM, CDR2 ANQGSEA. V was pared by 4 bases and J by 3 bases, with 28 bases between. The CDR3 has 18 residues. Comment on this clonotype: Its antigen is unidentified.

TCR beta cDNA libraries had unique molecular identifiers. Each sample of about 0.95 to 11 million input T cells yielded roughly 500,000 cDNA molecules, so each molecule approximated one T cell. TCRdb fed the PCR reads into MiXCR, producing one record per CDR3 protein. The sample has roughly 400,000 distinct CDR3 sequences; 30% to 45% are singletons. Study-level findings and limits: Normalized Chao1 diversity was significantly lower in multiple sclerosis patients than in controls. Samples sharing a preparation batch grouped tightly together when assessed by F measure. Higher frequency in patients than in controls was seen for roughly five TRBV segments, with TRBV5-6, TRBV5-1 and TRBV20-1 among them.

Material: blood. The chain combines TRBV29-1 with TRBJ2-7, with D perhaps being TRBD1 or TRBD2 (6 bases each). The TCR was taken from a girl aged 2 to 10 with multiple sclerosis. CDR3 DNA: TGCAGCGTTGTCAGTCTCTCGATAGCTTTGGGGGGCGGCTACGAGCAGTACTTC. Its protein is CSVVSLSIALGGGYEQYF.